Following are 9 T cell receptor beta chains from one sample sequenced in a study of vaccination and CD4 T cells after COVID-19. Sequencing of DNA taken from cultured CD4+ T cells relied on the Oncomine TCR Beta short-read assay. TCRdb independently ran MiXCR on the PCR reads; one entry per CDR3 protein. The data contain about 9,300 distinct CDR3 sequences, approximately 52% of them singletons. Their specific antigens are unknown. As for treatment: roughly 11-day PBMC culture with coronavirus spike peptide pools or control peptides (ViraFEST assay). Source material: CD4+ T cells from blood, cultured in vitro. The receptor set was obtained from a human donor who had recovered from COVID-19.

The chain carries TRBV12-3 or TRBV12-4 and TRBJ1-1; D not certain. This CDR3 is built from 14 residues. V lost 1 base, J lost 1 base, and 7 bases lay in between. The CDR3 spells CASSLGRPNTEAFF. The CDR3 coding sequence is TGTGCCAGCAGTTTAGGACGGCCGAACACTGAAGCTTTCTTT.

A few counts support this clonotype. The chain carries TRBV10-3 and TRBJ2-5; D unresolved. The germline CDR1 and CDR2 sequences are ENHRY and SYGVKD. This CDR3 has 14 amino acids. V was cut by 6 bases and J by 2 bases, with 13 bases left in between. The CDR3 DNA follows: TGTGCCATCAGCGAACCCTGGAGTCAAGAGACCCAGTACTTC. Translating gives CAISEPWSQETQYF.

A few counts support this clonotype. V is TRBV7-2 and J is TRBJ2-7; TRBD2 matches at 11 bases. CDR3 length: 15 residues. Germline V gene lookup returns CDR1 SGHTA and CDR2 FQGNSA. The junction had 3 bases not matched to a gene; V was cut back by 3 bases and J by 2 bases. The CDR3 bases are TGTGCCAGCAGCTTGGGGACTAGCGGAACCTACGAGCAGTACTTC. It encodes CASSLGTSGTYEQYF.

This chain uses TRBV27 with TRBJ1-2, with D perhaps matching TRBD1 (5 bases). This CDR3 is built from 13 residues. Deletions cut 5 bases from V and 8 bases from J, with 15 bases between. CDR1 and CDR2 from the germline V gene are MNHEY and SMNVEV (reference sequence). The CDR3 is CASSTTGVRGYTF. For the CDR3, the DNA is TGTGCCAGCAGTACAACAGGCGTTCGGGGCTACACCTTC.

This rearrangement joins TRBV7-9 to TRBJ1-1, with unresolved D. Germline CDR1 is SEHNR and CDR2 is FQNEAQ (reference sequence). The CDR3 consists of 12 residues. V lost 5 bases and J 7 bases, leaving 11 bases between the germline ends. CDR3 nucleotides: TGTGCCAGCAGCCAGTCCGTTGGTGAAGCTTTCTTT. As protein: CASSQSVGEAFF.

The genes are TRBV5-1 and TRBJ2-2; D unclear. The CDR3 is 14 residues long. Germline CDR1 SGHRS, CDR2 YFSETQ. The ends were cut back, 3 bases at V and 4 bases at J, with 10 bases in the middle. Written as DNA, the CDR3 is TGCGCCAGCAGCTCGAACAGAGGCACCGGGGAGCTGTTTTTT. Protein: CASSSNRGTGELFF.

This clonotype was counted between two and nine times. The chain links TRBV28 to TRBJ2-7; TRBD2 aligns across 8 bases. There are 13 residues in the CDR3. Per germline, CDR1 MDHEN and CDR2 SYDVKM. With V trimmed by 8 bases and J by 0 bases, 3 bases remained unmatched. CDR3 amino acids: CASLAGSSYEQYF. For the CDR3, the DNA is TGTGCCAGCTTAGCGGGATCCTCCTACGAGCAGTACTTC.

This clonotype was detected a few times. The J gene is TRBJ1-1, the V gene TRBV27, with 9 bases fitting TRBD1. The CDR3 has 13 residues. The germline V gene has CDR1 MNHEY and CDR2 SMNVEV (reference sequence). Trimming removed 6 bases from V and 7 bases from J; junction bases left unmatched: 6. The CDR3 is CASSRQGVGEAFF. Written as DNA, the CDR3 is TGTGCCAGCAGCCGACAGGGGGTGGGTGAAGCTTTCTTT.

The CDR3 DNA follows: TGTGCCAGCGAATCCCCGGGGAAAGATCCCTACGAGCAGTACTTC. It encodes CASESPGKDPYEQYF. The J gene is TRBJ2-7, the V gene TRBV28; D might be TRBD2 (5 bases). Trimming shortened V by 8 bases and J by 2 bases, and 19 bases separated the two germline ends. The germline V gene has CDR1 MDHEN and CDR2 SYDVKM. The CDR3 consists of 15 residues.